This passage covers 22 T cell receptor beta chains from one sample sequenced in a study of cytomegalovirus exposure and HLA in healthy donors. The primer mix had 60 Vbeta and 13 Jbeta primers. TCRdb keeps only in-frame clones here, not all; method: immunoSEQ multiplex PCR. The sample's table shows some 130,000 clones. The sample comprised PBMCs. These receptors were taken from a man aged 18-30 years in good health and CMV-seronegative.

The chain recombines TRBV4-1 with TRBJ2-7; TRBD1 matches 10 bases. Looked up from germline, CDR1 is MGHRA and CDR2 is YSYEKL. The CDR3 covers 16 residues. The J segment lost 7 bases and the V segment lost 1 base, leaving 10 bases of the junction unmatched. CDR3 in DNA: TGCGCCAGCAGCCAAGCGCGGGACAGGGGTAACCGGGAGCAGTACTTC. Residues: CASSQARDRGNREQYF.

The chain employs TRBV18 and TRBJ1-1; no firm D call. In germline, CDR1 is KGHSH, CDR2 LQKENI. There are 14 residues in the CDR3. V shed 3 bases and J shed 2 bases, with 10 bases lying between them. For the CDR3, the DNA is TGTGCCAGCTCACCCGGGGTTCAAAACACTGAAGCTTTCTTT. It specifies CASSPGVQNTEAFF.

About this clone: One end of the junction varies from germline; a read error may be responsible. Other DNA sequences within the sample encode an identical CDR3. J is TRBJ1-6 and V is TRBV6-1; no firm D call. Germline V gene lookup returns CDR1 MNHNS and CDR2 SASEGT. The CDR3 is made up of 14 amino acids. The CDR3 region is CASSPLLEDSPLHF. The CDR3 nucleotides are TGCGCCAGCAGCCCATTACTAGAGGATTCACCCCTCCACTTT.

This chain uses TRBV15 with TRBJ2-7, with TRBD1 matching 9 bases. Germline lookup yields CDR1 LNHNV and CDR2 YYDKDF (reference sequence). The CDR3 totals 14 residues. V lost 1 base to trimming and J lost 3 bases; unmatched junction nucleotides: 1. CDR3 protein: CATSRGQGGYEQYF. The CDR3, as DNA: TGTGCCACCAGCAGAGGACAGGGGGGCTACGAGCAGTACTTC.

The V and J genes are TRBV28 and TRBJ1-1, with 11 nucleotides matching TRBD1. The trim removed 5 bases at V and 5 bases at J, leaving 10 bases unmatched. This CDR3 is built from 16 residues. Germline V lookup: CDR1 MDHEN, CDR2 SYDVKM. The CDR3 sequence is CASSVRDRGRRTEAFF. The CDR3 DNA follows: TGTGCCAGCAGTGTACGGGACAGGGGGAGGCGGACTGAAGCTTTCTTT.

The chain recombines TRBV28 with TRBJ1-6, with a possible D match to TRBD1 (5 bases). This CDR3 is 16 amino acids long. Germline V gene lookup returns CDR1 MDHEN and CDR2 SYDVKM. Trimming took off 1 base at V and 9 bases at J, with 16 bases between the two ends. The CDR3 loop reads CASSLYPGQHSSPLHF. DNA for the CDR3: TGTGCCAGCAGTTTATATCCAGGGCAACACTCTTCACCCCTCCACTTT.

The chain carries TRBV6-6 and TRBJ2-2, with 13 bases aligning to TRBD2. The CDR3 consists of 16 residues. Germline V gene lookup returns CDR1 MNHNY and CDR2 SVGAGI (reference sequence). Trimming removed 6 bases from V and 5 bases from J; junction bases left unmatched: 6. CDR3 residues: CASSRGLAGETGELFF. The CDR3 region has the DNA TGTGCCAGCAGCCGCGGACTAGCGGGAGAAACCGGGGAGCTGTTTTTT.

The rearrangement links TRBV19 to TRBJ1-4, with 7 bases that match TRBD1. Germline V gene sequence: CDR1 LNHDA, CDR2 SQIVND (reference sequence). The CDR3 is 16 residues long. V shed 3 bases, J shed 7 bases, and the junction held 11 bases outside the gene matches. The CDR3 reads CASSILEGAIGEKLFF. The CDR3 DNA sequence: TGTGCCAGTAGTATTTTGGAGGGGGCGATCGGTGAAAAACTGTTTTTT.

The chain links TRBV9 to TRBJ2-3, with 8 bases that match TRBD1. After removal of 2 bases from V and 0 bases from J, the junction contained 11 bases not matched to a gene. CDR3 size: 18 residues. Germline values: CDR1 SGDLS, CDR2 YYNGEE. The CDR3 DNA follows: TGTGCCAGCAGCGTGTCACAGGGGGACCCCACTAGCACAGATACGCAGTATTTT. It codes for CASSVSQGDPTSTDTQYF.

The chain combines TRBV5-6 with TRBJ2-3; 7 bases match TRBD2. The CDR3 is 16 residues long. Trimming cost V 4 bases and J 5 bases; bases outside gene matches: 13. Germline assignment: CDR1 SGHDT and CDR2 YYEEEE. The CDR3 loop is CASSGGTTHVEDTQYF. In DNA, the CDR3 is TGTGCCAGCAGCGGAGGGACTACCCATGTCGAAGATACGCAGTATTTT.

The chain links TRBV9 to TRBJ2-4; the D is unclear. V lost 2 bases to trimming and J lost 3 bases, with 9 bases between them. Germline CDR1 reads SGDLS; CDR2 reads YYNGEE. This CDR3 has 14 residues. The CDR3 sequence: CASSVGPIKNIQYF. The DNA for the CDR3 is TGTGCCAGCAGCGTTGGGCCGATCAAAAACATTCAGTACTTC.

This sequence joins TRBV7-3 and TRBJ1-1, with D unresolved. Per the germline V gene, CDR1 is SGHTA and CDR2 is FQGTGA. The CDR3 contains 15 residues. V was pared by 5 bases and J by 3 bases, with 16 bases between. CDR3: CASSPSTRRDTEAFF. CDR3 sequence (DNA): TGTGCCAGCAGCCCCTCTACCCGGAGGGACACTGAAGCTTTCTTT.

This sequence joins TRBV21-1 and TRBJ2-1; the table's TRBD1 call for D was not verified on the DNA. TRBV21-1 is flagged as a pseudogene. This CDR3 region has 16 residues. The DNA for the CDR3 is TGTGCCAGCAGCAAGGTGCAGGGGAAACTCTGCCTTGAGCAGTTCTTC. Protein sequence: CASSKVQGKLCLEQFF.

This chain connects TRBV29-1 to TRBJ2-1, with 8 bases identical to TRBD2. Per germline, CDR1 SQVTM and CDR2 ANQGSEA. This CDR3 has 14 residues. V trimming: 7 bases; J trimming: 0 bases; junction bases outside the gene matches: 5. CDR3 protein: CSGERESSYNEQFF. CDR3 nucleotides: TGCAGCGGGGAGCGGGAGAGCTCCTACAATGAGCAGTTCTTC.

Remarks on this clone: Other DNA sequences in the sample encode the same CDR3. The rearrangement links TRBV4-3 to TRBJ2-3; 11 nucleotides line up with TRBD2. This CDR3 has 16 amino acids. The ends lost 1 base at V and 0 bases at J; junction bases unmatched: 0. Germline V lookup: CDR1 LGHNA, CDR2 YSLEER. The CDR3 nucleotides are TGCGCCAGCAGCCAAGGACTAGCGGGAAGCACAGATACGCAGTATTTT. Its protein is CASSQGLAGSTDTQYF.

The V call is TRBV7-9, the J call TRBJ1-1; D not certain. The CDR3 loop spans 13 amino acids. Trimming stripped 5 bases from V and 2 bases from J, with 9 bases between. CDR1 and CDR2 from the germline V gene are SEHNR and FQNEAQ (reference sequence). The CDR3 region has the DNA TGTGCCAGCAGCCCGACTGTAAACACTGAAGCTTTCTTT. It encodes CASSPTVNTEAFF.

The chain combines TRBV7-2 with TRBJ2-2; a weak D match, TRBD2 (7 bases). V was pared by 5 bases and J by 8 bases, with 18 bases between. CDR3 length: 15 residues. CDR1 is SGHTA and CDR2 is FQGNSA in the germline V gene. Written as DNA, the CDR3 is TGTGCCAGCAGCCCCCTTGCGGGGGCGGCGGGGGAGCTGTTTTTT. Its translation: CASSPLAGAAGELFF.

This CDR3 reads CASSISKVFLPQHF. The DNA of the CDR3 is TGTGCCAGTAGTATTAGTAAAGTTTTTTTGCCCCAGCATTTT. The chain employs TRBV19 and TRBJ1-5; D is ambiguous. The V gene's germline CDR1 is LNHDA and CDR2 SQIVND (reference sequence). The V end was cut by 3 bases, the J end by 9 bases, with 15 bases between. The CDR3 runs to 14 residues.

J is TRBJ1-1 and V is TRBV19, with 10 bases fitting TRBD1. The CDR3 is made up of 16 amino acids. V trimming: 6 bases; J trimming: 1 base; junction bases outside the gene matches: 8. Germline V gene sequence: CDR1 LNHDA, CDR2 SQIVND (reference sequence). CDR3 loop: CASSTPGQGWNTEAFF. The CDR3 nucleotides are TGTGCCAGTAGCACCCCGGGACAGGGGTGGAACACTGAAGCTTTCTTT.

The chain recombines TRBV10-3 with TRBJ1-5; 7 nucleotides align to TRBD1. The CDR3 sequence is 14 residues long. The germline V gene encodes CDR1 ENHRY and CDR2 SYGVKD. Germline trimming cut 2 bases from V and 5 bases from J; bases unmatched to any gene: 3. CDR3 coding DNA: TGTGCCATCAGTGAGGGCGGGACAGATCAGCCCCAGCATTTT. Its protein product is CAISEGGTDQPQHF.

The gene calls are TRBV18 and TRBJ2-1; D might be TRBD2 (6 bases). Trimming cost V 1 base and J 4 bases, with 14 bases left between them. The CDR3 has 16 residues. Germline lookup yields CDR1 KGHSH and CDR2 LQKENI. The DNA of the CDR3 is TGTGCCAGCTCACCACAGGGGCCGGAGGGGTACAATGAGCAGTTCTTC. Its protein is CASSPQGPEGYNEQFF.

V gene TRBV28 combines with J gene TRBJ1-2; a weak D match, TRBD1 (6 bases). The CDR3 runs to 14 residues. Germline V gene data show CDR1 as MDHEN and CDR2 as SYDVKM. Trimming pared 8 bases from V and 12 bases from J, leaving 25 bases between. The CDR3 is CASGRQDRSHGDTF. The CDR3 nucleotides are TGTGCCAGCGGCCGACAGGACCGATCCCATGGGGACACCTTC.